This T cell receptor (beta chain) was retrieved from a study of blood T cells in healthy people across ages. General study points: TCR beta diversity, measured per million T cells, fell in a roughly linear way with age. More naive CD4+ cells and higher diversity marked long-lived donors relative to aged donors.

Then a second PCR, running roughly 6 to 11 cycles, was carried out with a sample-barcoded 5' primer and a J-beta primer mix. MiXCR, run by TCRdb on the 5' RACE reads, gives a single entry per CDR3 protein. This table holds over a million distinct CDR3 sequences, more than 35% found once. This clonotype was seen a handful of times. What it binds is unknown. Germline CDR1 reads DFQATT; CDR2 reads SNEGSKA (reference sequence). This CDR3 has 16 amino acids. Trimming removed 5 bases from V and 6 bases from J, with 23 bases in between. The chain is built from TRBV20-1 and TRBJ2-1, with D possibly TRBD2 on 6 matching bases. The sequencing input was blood. This TCR was sampled from a woman aged 55-70 years in good health. CDR3 sequence reads: CSASGRDSPRANEQFF. In nucleotides, the CDR3 is TGCAGTGCTTCCGGAAGGGACTCCCCCCGGGCCAATGAGCAGTTCTTC.